A single sample gave rise to the 12 T cell receptor beta chains below, sequenced in a study of blood T cell repertoires in COVID-19. Some clones are missing from TCRdb's copy, which holds only in-frame ones; the method was immunoSEQ multiplex PCR. The table lists more than 300,000 clones, roughly nine tenths of them singletons. Sequencing was performed on peripheral blood. These receptors were taken from a woman between 25 and 40 years old with COVID-19, enrolled during active disease.

The gene calls are TRBV30 and TRBJ1-2, with D possibly being TRBD1 (5 bases). Trimming took off 1 base at V and 2 bases at J, with 17 bases between the two ends. CDR1 and CDR2 from the germline V gene are GTSNPN and SVGIG (reference sequence). CDR3 length: 16 amino acids. CDR3 residues: CAWSEAGGPDNYGYTF. In DNA form, the CDR3 reads TGTGCCTGGAGTGAGGCGGGGGGACCGGACAACTATGGCTACACCTTC.

The J gene is TRBJ2-1, the V gene TRBV27; 7 positions match TRBD2. V gave up 2 bases and J gave up 0 bases; unmatched junction bases: 1. The CDR3 has 15 amino acids. Germline loops: CDR1 MNHEY, CDR2 SMNVEV (reference sequence). The DNA of the CDR3 is TGTGCCAGCAGTTTAACGGGGGGCTCCTACAATGAGCAGTTCTTC. This sequence encodes CASSLTGGSYNEQFF.

The gene calls are TRBV19 and TRBJ1-2; D is ambiguous. The V gene's germline CDR1 is LNHDA and CDR2 SQIVND (reference sequence). Trimming stripped 3 bases from V and 2 bases from J, with 4 bases between. This CDR3 is 12 amino acids long. CDR3 nucleotide sequence: TGTGCCAGTAGTATGCAGAACTATGGCTACACCTTC. The encoded protein is CASSMQNYGYTF.

V usage is TRBV5-1 and J usage is TRBJ2-7; D is perhaps TRBD2 (6 bases). CDR1 SGHRS and CDR2 YFSETQ come from the germline V gene. This CDR3 has 13 residues. V lost 3 bases and J 5 bases, leaving 12 bases between the germline ends. The CDR3 loop is CASSSDPGDEQYF. In DNA, the CDR3 is TGCGCCAGCAGCTCGGACCCGGGGGACGAGCAGTACTTC.

The CDR3 DNA reads TGTGCCAGCAGCGTAGAGGGGGCCGCACCCCTCCACTTT. Its protein is CASSVEGAAPLHF. The V and J genes are TRBV9 and TRBJ1-6; 7 nucleotides match TRBD1. CDR1 and CDR2 from the germline V gene are SGDLS and YYNGEE. The CDR3 has 13 residues. Trimming removed 0 bases from V and 11 bases from J; junction bases left unmatched: 2.

The chain links TRBV20-1 to TRBJ2-3; 11 bases fit TRBD2. The CDR3 consists of 15 residues. Per germline, CDR1 DFQATT and CDR2 SNEGSKA (reference sequence). Unmatched junction bases numbered 12, after V lost 3 bases and J lost 10 bases. CDR3 protein: CSASRLAGNSVAQYF. CDR3 nucleotides: TGCAGTGCTAGTCGACTAGCGGGGAACAGTGTGGCGCAGTATTTT.

This sequence joins TRBV7-9 and TRBJ2-5; TRBD2 aligns across 15 bases. The CDR3 length is 18 residues. The V gene end was trimmed by 1 base and the J gene end by 5 bases; junction bases not matched to a gene: 8. The germline CDR1 and CDR2 sequences are SEHNR and FQNEAQ (reference sequence). The CDR3 sequence: CASSLGRTSGGAPETQYF. The CDR3 nucleotides are TGTGCCAGCAGCTTAGGACGGACTAGCGGGGGGGCCCCGGAGACCCAGTACTTC.

This sequence joins TRBV6-6 and TRBJ1-1; D is possibly TRBD1 (6 bases). The length of the CDR3 is 13 residues. Trimming left V 5 bases short and J 4 bases short, with 11 bases between. The germline V gene encodes CDR1 MNHNY and CDR2 SVGAGI (reference sequence). The CDR3 region is CASSPQGGTEAFF. The CDR3, as DNA: TGTGCCAGCAGTCCCCAAGGGGGCACTGAAGCTTTCTTT.

The chain is built from TRBV27 and TRBJ1-2; a possible D gene is TRBD1 (5 bases). CDR3 length: 14 amino acids. In germline, CDR1 is MNHEY, CDR2 SMNVEV (reference sequence). The V end lost 5 bases, the J end lost 4 bases, and 14 bases lay between the germline ends. CDR3 sequence reads: CASSISGTGYGYTF. CDR3 sequence (DNA): TGTGCCAGCAGTATCTCAGGGACTGGCTATGGCTACACCTTC.

Here the CDR3 reads CATGSRGYGYTF. The CDR3 DNA follows: TGTGCCACGGGGAGCAGGGGCTATGGCTACACCTTC. V usage is TRBV28 and J usage is TRBJ1-2; perhaps TRBD1 as D (6 bases). Germline loops: CDR1 MDHEN, CDR2 SYDVKM. V dropped 10 bases and J dropped 4 bases, with 13 bases sitting between them. The CDR3 contains 12 residues.

This sequence joins TRBV2 and TRBJ1-5; a weak D match, TRBD1 (6 bases). V was cut by 6 bases and J by 0 bases, with 15 bases left in between. This CDR3 contains 16 residues. Germline-derived CDR1 and CDR2 are SNHLY and FYNNEI. CDR3 region: CASSPRDIISNQPQHF. CDR3 coding DNA: TGTGCCAGCAGCCCCCGGGACATCATTAGCAATCAGCCCCAGCATTTT.

The chain recombines TRBV5-4 with TRBJ1-2; D gene unclear. V lost 6 bases and J lost 1, with 16 bases in between. Germline V gene data show CDR1 as SGHNT and CDR2 as YYREEE (reference sequence). The CDR3 runs to 15 residues. The CDR3 region has the DNA TGTGCCAGCACCGATCGGCGGAACCTTAACTATGGCTACACCTTC. This gives the protein CASTDRRNLNYGYTF.